This entry describes one TCR beta chain. The data derive from a study of radiotherapy plus CTLA-4 blockade in lung cancer. Here immunoSEQ multiplex PCR was the method, and the copy in TCRdb shows in-frame clones only, minus some. The sample yields some 110,000 clones, around 84% seen once. CDR1 SEHNR and CDR2 FQNEAQ come from the germline V gene (reference sequence). The CDR3 consists of 19 residues. Unmatched junction bases numbered 12, after V lost 5 bases and J lost 0 bases. Those with chemo-refractory metastatic non-small-cell lung cancer were treated with focal radiation combined with CTLA-4 blockade using ipilimumab.

The V and J genes are TRBV7-9 and TRBJ2-6; TRBD2 aligns across 8 bases. This clonotype originated in a human donor with non-small cell lung cancer that progressed on radiotherapy plus ipilimumab. Some clones in this sample may be carry-over from other donors' samples. Source: peripheral blood, taken from a patient treated with radiotherapy plus ipilimumab. As DNA, the CDR3 is TGTGCCAGCAGCCCTCGCGGGAGGACCTATTCCTCTGGGGCCAACGTCCTGACTTTC. It encodes CASSPRGRTYSSGANVLTF. Using reference TRBV7-9 and TRBJ2-6 for the parts outside the CDR3, the full variable domain is DTGVSQNPRHKITKRGQNVTFRCDPISEHNRLYWYRQTLGQGPEFLTYFQNEAQLEKSRLLSDRFSAERPKGSFSTLEIQRTEQGDSAMYLCASSPRGRTYSSGANVLTFGAGSRLTVL.